What follows are 20 T cell receptor beta chains derived from one specimen sequenced in a study of response to subunit inactivated influenza vaccine. Using its own MiXCR run on the RT-PCR reads, TCRdb lists one record per CDR3 protein. This table holds around 190,000 distinct CDR3 sequences, approximately 14% found once. Sample: CD8+ T cells sorted from PBMCs, taken around 5 days after vaccination. The origin of the receptors is a man between 50 and 59 years old who received an inactivated influenza vaccine.

Here the CDR3 DNA reads TGTGCCAGCAGCCCTAGGACATCGCTAGCTCCACTTCTCAAAAACATTCAGTACTTC. Protein: CASSPRTSLAPLLKNIQYF. This rearrangement joins TRBV11-1 to TRBJ2-4; D is perhaps TRBD1 or TRBD2 (5 bases each). In germline, CDR1 is SGHAT, CDR2 FQDESV (reference sequence). Trimming removed 5 bases from V and 3 bases from J, with 26 bases in between. This CDR3 has 19 amino acids.

This clonotype appeared many times. The rearrangement uses TRBV5-1 and TRBJ1-1; a weak D match, TRBD1 (5 bases). CDR3 size: 15 residues. Per germline, CDR1 SGHRS and CDR2 YFSETQ. V was pared by 3 bases and J by 5 bases, with 17 bases between. As DNA, the CDR3 is TGCGCCAGCAGCTGGGACGCCTCCTTGGAAACTGAAGCTTTCTTT. Encoded protein: CASSWDASLETEAFF.

The chain links TRBV27 to TRBJ2-1; TRBD2 matches 7 bases. V lost 4 bases to trimming and J lost 9 bases; unmatched junction nucleotides: 3. CDR1 is MNHEY and CDR2 is SMNVEV in the germline V gene (reference sequence). This CDR3 spans 12 amino acids. The DNA of the CDR3 is TGTGCCAGCAGTTCCTGGGGGGGTGAGCAGTTCTTC. Protein: CASSSWGGEQFF.

The sample holds many counts of this clonotype. This chain uses TRBV11-2 with TRBJ2-4; 11 bases line up with TRBD2. Germline V gene sequence: CDR1 SGHAT, CDR2 FQNNGV. The CDR3 is 12 amino acids. V was pared by 6 bases and J by 13 bases, with 5 bases of the junction left unmatched. CDR3 nucleotides: TGTGCCAGCAGTCTAGGGACTAGCGGACAGTACTTC. It codes for CASSLGTSGQYF.

The sample holds a few counts of this clonotype. The DNA for the CDR3 is TGTGCCAGCAGCCAAGAACAGGGGGCGAAATCCGATACGCAGTATTTT. This translates into CASSQEQGAKSDTQYF. This rearrangement joins TRBV4-2 to TRBJ2-3; TRBD1 matches 9 bases. From germline, CDR1 is LGHNA and CDR2 YNFKEQ. Unmatched junction bases numbered 7, after V lost 0 bases and J lost 6 bases. The CDR3 is 16 amino acids.

This clonotype was found a few times. The V and J genes are TRBV10-3 and TRBJ2-3; TRBD1 agrees at 9 bases. The V and J ends lost 5 bases and 4 bases, in that order; junction bases with no gene match: 7. CDR1 and CDR2 (germline): ENHRY, SYGVKD. CDR3 length: 15 residues. The CDR3 sequence: CAISTTGGEADTQYF. CDR3 coding DNA: TGTGCCATCAGTACAACAGGGGGCGAGGCAGATACGCAGTATTTT.

This clonotype turned up a few times. This rearrangement joins TRBV7-9 to TRBJ2-5; D is uncertain. From germline, CDR1 is SEHNR and CDR2 FQNEAQ (reference sequence). V was cut by 6 bases and J by 2 bases, with 10 bases left in between. The CDR3 runs 13 residues. The CDR3 protein is CASSQTDQETQYF. As DNA, the CDR3 is TGTGCCAGCAGTCAAACGGATCAAGAGACCCAGTACTTC.

This clonotype has a handful of counts. The chain has TRBV20-1 and TRBJ1-2; TRBD1 matches at 10 bases. Germline CDR1 DFQATT, CDR2 SNEGSKA (reference sequence). V lost 5 bases to trimming and J lost 5 bases; unmatched junction nucleotides: 14. The CDR3 spans 16 residues. CDR3 protein: CSARRDRGLALYGYTF. The CDR3 bases are TGCAGTGCTCGACGGGACAGGGGACTAGCACTTTATGGCTACACCTTC.

In this sample, this clonotype turned up many times. J is TRBJ2-7 and V is TRBV12-3 or TRBV12-4; D is uncertain. CDR3 length: 12 residues. The V gene lost 0 bases and the J gene lost 2 bases, with 2 bases spanning the gap. The CDR3 sequence: CASSLATYEQYF. The DNA of the CDR3 is TGTGCCAGCAGTTTAGCCACCTACGAGCAGTACTTC.

The chain carries TRBV24-1 and TRBJ1-1, with a tentative D call TRBD1 (6 bases). V was trimmed by 6 bases and J by 5 bases, leaving 9 bases between them. The CDR3 covers 12 residues. Per germline, CDR1 KGHDR and CDR2 SFDVKD. The CDR3 DNA is TGTGCCACCAGTAGGGGGGCGACTGAAGCTTTCTTT. It yields the protein CATSRGATEAFF.

This clonotype was detected a few times. The rearrangement links TRBV4-1 to TRBJ1-3, with D perhaps matching TRBD1 (5 bases). V lost 0 bases, J lost 7 bases, and 10 bases lay in between. The CDR3 totals 14 residues. Germline CDR1 MGHRA, CDR2 YSYEKL. This CDR3 is CASSQEGVRNTIYF. Here the CDR3 DNA reads TGCGCCAGCAGCCAAGAGGGGGTTCGGAACACCATATATTTT.

The sample holds a few counts of this clonotype. This chain uses TRBV4-2 with TRBJ2-7; 8 nucleotides line up with TRBD2. V lost 4 bases and J lost 0; bases outside the gene matches: 8. Germline V gene data show CDR1 as LGHNA and CDR2 as YNFKEQ. The CDR3 has 16 residues. CDR3 coding DNA: TGTGCCAGCAGCCCCTTAGCGGGGAGCCCCTCCTACGAGCAGTACTTC. Amino acids: CASSPLAGSPSYEQYF.

A few counts support this clonotype. The chain employs TRBV7-2 and TRBJ2-7, with D tentatively TRBD2 (5 bases). The CDR3 sequence is 18 residues long. CDR1 is SGHTA, CDR2 FQGNSA, per germline. V lost 0 bases and J lost 1, with 19 bases in between. The CDR3, as DNA: TGTGCCAGCAGCTTAGCCCCGGAGAGGGTTGCGAGATCCTACGAGCAGTACTTC. This codes for CASSLAPERVARSYEQYF.

V and J are TRBV7-8 and TRBJ2-7; D gene uncertain. V was pared by 0 bases and J by 2 bases, with 8 bases between. The CDR3 sequence is 14 residues long. Germline V gene sequence: CDR1 SGHVS, CDR2 FQNEAQ. CDR3 in DNA: TGTGCCAGCAGCTTAGCAGGAATCCCCTACGAGCAGTACTTC. Translating gives CASSLAGIPYEQYF.

This clonotype occurred a few times. J is TRBJ2-1 and V is TRBV2, with D tentatively TRBD1 or TRBD2 (5 bases each). With 7 bases removed from V and 6 bases from J, the gap between germline ends came to 13 bases. CDR3 size: 13 residues. Germline V gives CDR1 SNHLY, CDR2 FYNNEI. CDR3 DNA sequence: TGTGCCAGCAATTGGGACCCCCTCAATGAGCAGTTCTTC. Translation gives CASNWDPLNEQFF.

The rearrangement uses TRBV7-9 and TRBJ1-1, with 7 bases matching TRBD1. The CDR3 loop spans 12 amino acids. Germline CDR1 reads SEHNR; CDR2 reads FQNEAQ (reference sequence). V shed 3 bases and J 8 bases; nucleotides not matched to a gene: 3. CDR3 amino acids: CASSFPTGEAFF. DNA of the CDR3: TGTGCCAGCAGCTTCCCGACAGGGGAAGCTTTCTTT.

Written as DNA, the CDR3 is TGCGCCAGCAGCCAAGAAGGCTGGACCTCCTATAATTCACCCCTCCACTTT. It translates to CASSQEGWTSYNSPLHF. The chain employs TRBV4-3 and TRBJ1-6; D ambiguous. The V end was cut by 0 bases, the J end by 0 bases, with 9 bases between. There are 17 residues in the CDR3. Per the germline V gene, CDR1 is LGHNA and CDR2 is YSLEER.

This clonotype was seen repeatedly, ten times or more. The gene calls are TRBV5-5 and TRBJ2-5; 13 positions agree with TRBD2. CDR1 is SGHKS, CDR2 YYEKEE, per germline (reference sequence). The V gene end was trimmed by 0 bases and the J gene end by 5 bases; junction bases not matched to a gene: 4. The CDR3 runs to 16 residues. CDR3 in amino acids: CASSLELAGGRETQYF. CDR3 DNA sequence: TGTGCCAGCAGCTTGGAACTAGCGGGGGGGCGGGAGACCCAGTACTTC. Full variable domain (rest looked up from reference TRBV5-5 and TRBJ2-5): DAGVTQSPTHLIKTRGQQVTLRCSPISGHKSVSWYQQVLGQGPQFIFQYYEKEERGRGNFPDRFSARQFPNYSSELNVNALLLGDSALYLCASSLELAGGRETQYFGPGTRLLVL.

The chain couples TRBV3-1 to TRBJ1-2; TRBD1 aligns across 7 bases. Germline V gene sequence: CDR1 LGHDT, CDR2 YNNKEL (reference sequence). The J segment lost 5 bases and the V segment lost 3 bases, leaving 6 bases of the junction unmatched. CDR3 size: 14 residues. The CDR3 coding sequence is TGTGCCAGCAGCCAGGCAGGGACAGCTTATGGCTACACCTTC. Translation: CASSQAGTAYGYTF.

The chain has TRBV20-1 and TRBJ2-7, with TRBD2 identical over 11 bases. This CDR3 is 14 amino acids long. Germline V gene sequence: CDR1 DFQATT, CDR2 SNEGSKA (reference sequence). With V trimmed by 5 bases and J by 2 bases, 5 bases remained unmatched. CDR3 protein: CSAGLAGGTYEQYF. CDR3 nucleotides: TGCAGTGCTGGCTTAGCGGGAGGGACCTACGAGCAGTACTTC.